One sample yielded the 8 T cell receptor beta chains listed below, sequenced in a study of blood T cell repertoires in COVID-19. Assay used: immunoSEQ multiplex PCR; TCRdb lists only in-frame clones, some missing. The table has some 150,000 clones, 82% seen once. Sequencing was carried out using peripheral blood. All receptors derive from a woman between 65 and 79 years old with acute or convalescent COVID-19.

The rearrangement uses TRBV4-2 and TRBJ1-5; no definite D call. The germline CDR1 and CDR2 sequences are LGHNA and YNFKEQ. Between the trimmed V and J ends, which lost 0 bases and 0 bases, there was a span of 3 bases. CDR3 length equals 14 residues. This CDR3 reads CASSQDHSNQPQHF. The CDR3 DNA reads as TGTGCCAGCAGCCAAGACCATAGCAATCAGCCCCAGCATTTT.

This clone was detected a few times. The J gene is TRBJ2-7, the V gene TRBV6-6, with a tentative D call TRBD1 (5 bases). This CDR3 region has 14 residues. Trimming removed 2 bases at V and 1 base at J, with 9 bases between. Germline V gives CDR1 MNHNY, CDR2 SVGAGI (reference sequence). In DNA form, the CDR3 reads TGTGCCAGCAGTTACCCGGCAGGGTCCTACGAGCAGTACTTC. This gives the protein CASSYPAGSYEQYF.

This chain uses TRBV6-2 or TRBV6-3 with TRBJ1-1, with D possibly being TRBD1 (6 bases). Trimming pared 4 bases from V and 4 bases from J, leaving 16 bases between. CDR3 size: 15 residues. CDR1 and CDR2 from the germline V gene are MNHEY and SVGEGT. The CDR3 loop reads CASSSMMRDITEAFF. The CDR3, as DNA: TGTGCCAGCAGTTCCATGATGAGGGACATCACTGAAGCTTTCTTT.

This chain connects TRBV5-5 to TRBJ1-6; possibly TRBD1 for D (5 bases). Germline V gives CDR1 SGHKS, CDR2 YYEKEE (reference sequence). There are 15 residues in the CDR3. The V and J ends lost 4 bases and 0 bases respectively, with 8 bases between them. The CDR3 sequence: CASSRQSSYNSPLHF. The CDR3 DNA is TGTGCCAGCAGCCGACAGAGCTCCTATAATTCACCCCTCCACTTT.

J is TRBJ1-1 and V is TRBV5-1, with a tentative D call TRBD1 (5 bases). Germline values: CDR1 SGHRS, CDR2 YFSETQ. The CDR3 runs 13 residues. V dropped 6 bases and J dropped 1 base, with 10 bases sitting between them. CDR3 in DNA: TGCGCCAGCATGGAAGACAGGAACACTGAAGCTTTCTTT. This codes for CASMEDRNTEAFF.

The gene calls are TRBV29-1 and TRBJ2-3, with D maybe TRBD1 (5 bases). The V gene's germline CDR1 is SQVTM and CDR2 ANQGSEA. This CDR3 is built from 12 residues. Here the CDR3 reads CSYQGFTDTQYF. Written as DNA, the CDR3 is TGCAGTTACCAGGGATTCACAGATACGCAGTATTTT.

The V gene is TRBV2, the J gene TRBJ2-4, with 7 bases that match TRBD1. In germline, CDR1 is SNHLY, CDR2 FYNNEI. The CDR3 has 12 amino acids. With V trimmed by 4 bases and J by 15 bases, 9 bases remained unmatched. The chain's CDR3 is CASSGDSLMAYF. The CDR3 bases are TGTGCCAGCAGTGGGGACAGCTTAATGGCGTACTTC.

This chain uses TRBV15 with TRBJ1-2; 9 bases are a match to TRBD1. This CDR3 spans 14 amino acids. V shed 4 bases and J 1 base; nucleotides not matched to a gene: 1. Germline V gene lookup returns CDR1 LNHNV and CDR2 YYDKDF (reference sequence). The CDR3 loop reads CATSTDRGNYGYTF. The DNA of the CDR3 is TGTGCCACCAGCACGGACAGGGGTAACTATGGCTACACCTTC.